These 27 T cell receptor beta chains were sequenced from one sample in a study of T cells in Graves' hyperthyroidism and ophthalmopathy. Researchers amplified the TCR beta CDR3 regions from RNA transcripts. RT-PCR in the first round (using the HTBI primer set) targeted the TCR CDR3. TCRdb called the multiplex PCR reads again in MiXCR, with one record for every CDR3 protein. The data show some 180,000 distinct CDR3 sequences, with 17% seen just once and 53% held by the top ten. Sequenced material: blood. The receptors here all came from a woman in her forties or fifties with Graves' hyperthyroidism.

In its sample, this clonotype was seen a few times. The chain employs TRBV13 and TRBJ2-1; no definite D call. V was cut by 4 bases and J by 8 bases, with 18 bases left in between. The CDR3 runs 15 residues. The V gene's germline CDR1 is PRHDT and CDR2 FYEKMQ (reference sequence). The CDR3 coding sequence is TGTGCCAGCAGCTCAACCCCAACCGCGGTGCATGAGCAGTTCTTC. It is translated as CASSSTPTAVHEQFF.

The sample holds many counts of this clonotype. The chain employs TRBV20-1 and TRBJ2-5; maybe TRBD2 (6 bases). Looked up from germline, CDR1 is DFQATT and CDR2 is SNEGSKA (reference sequence). The CDR3 is 12 residues long. With 6 bases removed from V and 5 bases from J, the gap between germline ends came to 13 bases. The CDR3 reads CSAGTGGETQYF. Here the CDR3 DNA reads TGCAGTGCCGGGACTGGAGGGGAGACCCAGTACTTC.

This chain connects TRBV12-3 or TRBV12-4 to TRBJ2-5; 9 nucleotides agree with TRBD2. This CDR3 is built from 14 residues. V gave up 1 base and J gave up 14 bases; unmatched junction bases: 11. Written as DNA, the CDR3 is TGTGCCAGCAGTTTAGGCTCGACTAGCGGAAGGGTTTACTTC. Translating gives CASSLGSTSGRVYF.

V is TRBV2 and J is TRBJ2-5; 8 bases line up with TRBD1. The CDR3 totals 14 residues. The V segment lost 8 bases and the J segment 5 bases; nucleotides outside the gene matches: 10. CDR1 and CDR2 from the germline V gene are SNHLY and FYNNEI. The CDR3 DNA reads TGTGCCAGCCTGGAGGACAGGGTTTCGGAGACCCAGTACTTC. Protein sequence: CASLEDRVSETQYF.

This clonotype was seen a handful of times. V gene TRBV12-3 or TRBV12-4 combines with J gene TRBJ2-3; TRBD1 matches at 7 bases. V was clipped by 9 bases and J by 3 bases; unmatched bases: 3. CDR3 length equals 12 residues. CDR3 residues: CASQGDTDTQYF. The CDR3 DNA follows: TGTGCCAGTCAGGGGGATACAGATACGCAGTATTTT.

CDR3 in amino acids: CASSEKEAWGGYGYTF. In DNA form, the CDR3 reads TGCGCCAGCAGCGAAAAAGAAGCGTGGGGGGGCTATGGCTACACCTTC. The gene calls are TRBV5-1 and TRBJ1-2, with D possibly being TRBD1 (5 bases). From germline, CDR1 is SGHRS and CDR2 YFSETQ. Trimming stripped 4 bases from V and 4 bases from J, with 20 bases between. The CDR3 extends over 16 amino acids.

This clonotype turned up a few times. The V and J genes are TRBV15 and TRBJ1-2; TRBD1 matches 7 bases. V dropped 0 bases and J dropped 8; count of bases not matched to a gene: 6. Germline CDR1 and CDR2: LNHNV and YYDKDF (reference sequence). CDR3 size: 14 residues. The CDR3 sequence is CATSREGGGRGYTF. DNA of the CDR3: TGTGCCACCAGCAGAGAAGGAGGGGGCAGGGGCTACACCTTC.

This clonotype was seen ten or more times. This chain joins TRBV18 and TRBJ1-5; possible D gene TRBD1, 6 bases. The CDR3 sequence is 13 residues long. Germline V CDR1 and CDR2: KGHSH, LQKENI. Trimming took 4 bases from V and 5 from J, leaving 9 bases between them. The CDR3 protein is CASSQGGDQPQHF. CDR3 nucleotides: TGTGCCAGCTCACAAGGGGGGGATCAGCCCCAGCATTTT.

There are many counts of this clonotype. The genes are TRBV18 and TRBJ1-1; no firm D call. The CDR3 totals 14 residues. Trimming removed 2 bases from V and 2 bases from J, with 9 bases in between. Germline assignment: CDR1 KGHSH and CDR2 LQKENI. CDR3 region: CASSPTDLNTEAFF. CDR3 nucleotide sequence: TGTGCCAGCTCACCAACTGACCTAAACACTGAAGCTTTCTTT.

J is TRBJ2-7 and V is TRBV3-1; 7 positions agree with TRBD2. CDR3 length: 13 residues. Unmatched junction bases numbered 7, after V lost 2 bases and J lost 9 bases. Germline CDR1 is LGHDT and CDR2 is YNNKEL (reference sequence). The CDR3 sequence: CASSQLDGLGQYF. The CDR3 DNA is TGTGCCAGCAGCCAACTGGACGGACTAGGGCAGTACTTC.

This clonotype showed up many times. This sequence joins TRBV7-9 and TRBJ2-5, with D possibly being TRBD1 or TRBD2 (5 bases each). V was clipped by 5 bases and J by 2 bases, with 18 bases between them. Germline V gene lookup returns CDR1 SEHNR and CDR2 FQNEAQ (reference sequence). CDR3 length: 16 amino acids. This CDR3 is CASSEDWGKQQETQYF. The CDR3 coding sequence is TGTGCCAGCAGCGAAGACTGGGGGAAGCAGCAAGAGACCCAGTACTTC.

The table lists this clonotype with many counts. The chain carries TRBV7-6 and TRBJ2-7; 8 nucleotides align to TRBD1. CDR3 length: 15 residues. Germline values: CDR1 SGHVS, CDR2 FNYEAQ. J gave up 4 bases and V 4 bases, and 9 bases lay outside the gene matches. CDR3 residues: CASSSPSGTGYEQYF. In DNA, the CDR3 is TGTGCCAGCAGCTCCCCGTCCGGGACAGGATACGAGCAGTACTTC.

Turning to this clonotype: A read error may explain this, as a much larger clone is one base away. The genes are TRBV6-2 or TRBV6-3 and TRBJ2-7; D remains ambiguous. Germline values: CDR1 MNHEY, CDR2 SVGEGT. CDR3 size: 14 residues. The CDR3 sequence: CVSSYGANSYEQYF. CDR3 coding DNA: TGTGTCAGCAGTTACGGAGCGAATTCCTACGAGCAGTACTTC.

This chain uses TRBV20-1 with TRBJ2-3, with no clear D. V gave up 0 bases and J gave up 2 bases, with 12 bases separating them. The CDR3 is 15 amino acids. CDR1 and CDR2 (germline): DFQATT, SNEGSKA (reference sequence). CDR3 coding DNA: TGCAGTGCTAGAGATCGGCAGGAGTTCACAGATACGCAGTATTTT. Translating it yields CSARDRQEFTDTQYF.

This clonotype was observed at least ten times. The chain recombines TRBV27 with TRBJ2-7; 9 nucleotides match TRBD2. Per germline, CDR1 MNHEY and CDR2 SMNVEV (reference sequence). The junction had 5 bases not matched to a gene; V was cut back by 2 bases and J by 0 bases. This CDR3 comprises 16 residues. The chain's CDR3 is CASSLTGLAASYEQYF. In DNA, the CDR3 is TGTGCCAGCAGTTTAACGGGACTAGCTGCCTCCTACGAGCAGTACTTC.

This clonotype came up a few times. The chain combines TRBV6-1 with TRBJ2-2; 10 nucleotides line up with TRBD1. The V and J ends lost 6 bases and 5 bases, in that order; junction bases with no gene match: 6. There are 15 residues in the CDR3. Per the germline V gene, CDR1 is MNHNS and CDR2 is SASEGT. CDR3 sequence: CASRTGTGVTGELFF. The CDR3 bases are TGTGCCAGCAGGACCGGGACAGGGGTTACCGGGGAGCTGTTTTTT.

This clonotype has only a few counts. J is TRBJ2-5 and V is TRBV6-1; 10 bases are a match to TRBD2. V gave up 6 bases and J gave up 1 base; unmatched junction bases: 14. The CDR3 runs to 18 residues. Germline CDR1 and CDR2: MNHNS and SASEGT. CDR3: CASSPVGVAGGPQETQYF. CDR3 in DNA: TGTGCCAGCAGCCCGGTGGGGGTAGCGGGAGGCCCCCAAGAGACCCAGTACTTC.

This clonotype appeared many times. The gene calls are TRBV12-5 and TRBJ2-3; D not resolved. Germline CDR1 is LGHNT and CDR2 is FRNRAP. The CDR3 loop spans 14 amino acids. V lost 1 base and J 2 bases, leaving 7 bases between the germline ends. As DNA, the CDR3 is TGTGCTAGTGGTTTGGGACGGTTCACAGATACGCAGTATTTT. This codes for CASGLGRFTDTQYF.

This clonotype was recorded a few times. The chain employs TRBV19 and TRBJ1-2; TRBD1 aligns across 7 bases. The CDR3 loop spans 14 amino acids. The V gene end was trimmed by 3 bases and the J gene end by 6 bases; junction bases not matched to a gene: 7. Germline values: CDR1 LNHDA, CDR2 SQIVND (reference sequence). CDR3 sequence: CASSMEQGLHGYTF. CDR3 in DNA: TGTGCCAGTAGTATGGAACAGGGGCTCCATGGCTACACCTTC.

This clonotype was picked up many times. The rearrangement uses TRBV27 and TRBJ2-1, with TRBD1 matching 12 bases. From germline, CDR1 is MNHEY and CDR2 SMNVEV (reference sequence). The CDR3 is 16 residues long. The V and J ends lost 2 bases and 8 bases, in that order; junction bases with no gene match: 7. The CDR3 here is CASSLKGQGAMDEQFF. The CDR3 DNA follows: TGTGCCAGCAGTTTAAAGGGACAGGGGGCTATGGATGAGCAGTTCTTC.

This clonotype was recorded at least ten times. The rearrangement uses TRBV6-2 or TRBV6-3 and TRBJ2-7; TRBD2 might be the D (6 bases). Germline V gene data show CDR1 as MNHEY and CDR2 as SVGEGT. V was trimmed by 7 bases and J by 5 bases, leaving 18 bases between them. This CDR3 is 14 amino acids long. CDR3 coding DNA: TGTGCCAGCACCCCTATCGGGGGTTGGAACGAGCAGTACTTC. Amino acid sequence: CASTPIGGWNEQYF.

The V gene is TRBV4-1, the J gene TRBJ2-3; 8 nucleotides line up with TRBD2. Germline CDR1 is MGHRA and CDR2 is YSYEKL. V trimming: 1 base; J trimming: 4 bases; junction bases outside the gene matches: 10. This CDR3 has 17 amino acids. This CDR3 is CASSQGFGTSSADTQYF. The CDR3 region has the DNA TGCGCCAGCAGCCAAGGTTTCGGGACTAGTAGCGCAGATACGCAGTATTTT.

In this sample, this clonotype turned up a few times. J is TRBJ2-1 and V is TRBV28; D gene unclear. The CDR3 runs to 13 residues. V was pared by 8 bases and J by 0 bases, with 8 bases between. The germline gives CDR1 MDHEN, CDR2 SYDVKM. The CDR3 loop reads CASLTNSYNEQFF. In DNA, the CDR3 is TGTGCCAGCCTCACCAACTCCTACAATGAGCAGTTCTTC.

This clonotype was observed many times. V and J are TRBV7-3 and TRBJ2-3, with D uncertain. The CDR3 runs 12 residues. V lost 3 bases and J lost 5, with 6 bases in between. Germline V CDR1 and CDR2: SGHTA, FQGTGA. CDR3 DNA sequence: TGTGCCAGCAGCTTCGGACGAGATACGCAGTATTTT. Protein: CASSFGRDTQYF.

This clonotype was recorded at least ten times. The chain uses TRBV2 and TRBJ2-1, with D perhaps TRBD2 (6 bases). V was shortened by 5 bases and J by 6 bases, with 11 bases between the two germline ends. The germline V gene encodes CDR1 SNHLY and CDR2 FYNNEI. The CDR3 contains 13 residues. The DNA of the CDR3 is TGTGCCAGCAGTAGTGAGGGAGGCAATGAGCAGTTCTTC. This encodes CASSSEGGNEQFF.

This clonotype was seen repeatedly, ten times or more. The rearrangement links TRBV13 to TRBJ1-1, with D uncertain. The germline V gene has CDR1 PRHDT and CDR2 FYEKMQ (reference sequence). The V and J ends lost 2 bases and 1 base respectively, with 8 bases between them. The CDR3 loop spans 14 amino acids. CDR3 region: CASSLLRGNTEAFF. As DNA, the CDR3 is TGTGCCAGCAGCTTACTCCGAGGGAACACTGAAGCTTTCTTT.

The chain carries TRBV7-6 and TRBJ2-3; possible D gene TRBD2, 6 bases. Trimming removed 5 bases from V and 5 bases from J, with 17 bases in between. CDR1 SGHVS and CDR2 FNYEAQ come from the germline V gene. This CDR3 is 15 amino acids long. CDR3 residues: CASSTPGVGLDTQYF. CDR3 nucleotides: TGTGCCAGCAGCACACCGGGAGTTGGGCTAGATACGCAGTATTTT.